This T cell receptor (beta chain) was documented in a study of CD8 T cells in Susac syndrome. As concerns this clonotype: Its matching antigen is unknown.

cDNA came from around 0.54 to 1 ug RNA primed by random hexamers. The authors amplified TCR beta CDR3 across 54 Vbeta and 13 Jbeta using immunoSEQ multiplex PCR. One entry per CDR3 protein results from TCRdb running MiXCR on the immunoSEQ multiplex PCR reads. The top ten hold 0.085% to 0.12% of the sample, which has some 180,000 distinct CDR3 sequences, less than 95% seen once. Study-wide results and caveats: An acknowledgment was made by the study that its TCR sequencing and HLA analysis involved relatively few individuals.

Age- and sex-matched healthy donors served as the control group. TEMRA cells were enriched by FACS, while CD8+ and CD4+ T cells were obtained through a negative isolation that was performed magnetically. This TCR derives from a human donor in good health. Sequenced: CD4+ T cells from PBMCs.

The DNA of the CDR3 is TGTGCCAGCTCCGCACCAGGGGAGGAGACCCAGTACTTC. Its protein is CASSAPGEETQYF. This chain joins TRBV18 and TRBJ2-5, with D maybe TRBD1 (6 bases). From germline, CDR1 is KGHSH and CDR2 LQKENI. Trimming removed 6 bases at V and 5 bases at J, with 13 bases between. This CDR3 has 13 residues.